The T cell receptor beta chain described here comes from a study of OX40 agonist ivuxolimab in advanced cancers. As for the study more broadly: The costimulatory receptor OX40 (CD134) was targeted by ivuxolimab, a fully human IgG2 agonistic monoclonal antibody. Prior anti-PD-1, anti-PD-L1 or anti-CTLA-4 therapy was permitted, and approximately 40% of dose-escalation patients had received checkpoint inhibitors. Intravenous ivuxolimab was administered to patients every 2 weeks at six dose levels: 0.01, 0.1, 0.3, 1.5, 3 and 10 mg/kg. Partial responses were achieved by three dose-escalation patients, of whom one had hepatocellular carcinoma and two had cutaneous melanoma. Peripheral TCRbeta sequencing was intended to test whether TCR sequence diversity was altered and clonal T-cell expansion was caused by ivuxolimab. Of the approximately 50 patients in dose escalation, 19 had hepatocellular carcinoma, about 15 had melanoma, 9 had renal cell carcinoma and 9 had head and neck cancer. The paper covers the monotherapy dose-escalation part of the phase I ivuxolimab trial, which included N = 52 patients. In the dose-escalation cohort, nearly 85% of patients were male, and the mean age was 60 years with a range of roughly 23 to 79. Study-wide findings and limitations: After ivuxolimab, expanded clones were on average more numerous among CD8+ T cells than among CD4+ T cells. Low levels of normalized T-cell clonal expansion were also shown by some nonresponding patients. Which antigens the clonally expanded peripheral T cells were specific for was not determined. In partial responders in the 0.1-3.0 mg/kg groups, normalized peripheral clonal expansion was found to be among the lowest, especially among CD8+ T cells. At doses of 0.1 to 3.0 mg/kg, clonal expansion of both CD4+ and CD8+ T cells in blood was seen between baseline and week 6.

Patients with a history of autoimmune disease or receiving systemic immunosuppression were excluded from the trial. Peripheral blood for TCR sequencing was drawn from every dose cohort at baseline, at cycle 4 day 1 and at cycle 7 day 1. The samples were taken from a phase I, first-in-human, multicenter, open-label dose-escalation trial of ivuxolimab. Adults with locally advanced or metastatic melanoma, renal cell, hepatocellular, or head and neck squamous cell carcinoma were enrolled in the trial. Before TCR sequencing, CD4+ T cells and CD8+ T cells from peripheral blood were sorted into separate populations. CDR3 length: 14 amino acids, cysteine to phenylalanine. The kept DNA is CDR3 alone, 42 bases in frame from the first base. From a lookup of the germline V gene (reference sequence), CDR1 and CDR2 are LNHDA and SQIVND. Ends trimmed: V by 5 bases, J by 7 bases; bases unmatched to a gene: 8. Points on this clone: What antigen it recognizes has not been identified. No base quality values were provided; no much bigger clone lies one nucleotide off.

For sequencing of the TCRbeta CDR3 region, genomic DNA was extracted from the sorted cells. The immunoSEQ Assay was used to sequence the TCRbeta CDR3 regions. TCRdb obtained this table from immuneACCESS and retained in-frame rearrangements with V and J assigned. These tables miss some clones; where compared with another copy, unresolved V genes account for less than half of the shortfall, and the remainder is unexplained. This sample gives about 110,000 clones in total; 80% to 95% of them show up just once. The top ten clonotypes cover 0.5% to 0.8% of the sample. The TCR sequence derives from an adult with an advanced solid tumor such as melanoma, head and neck, liver or kidney cancer. The sample in question was CD4+ or CD8+ T cells sorted from blood, obtained in a trial of the OX40 agonist ivuxolimab. The rearrangement combines TRBV19 with TRBJ1-2, and 9 junction bases match TRBD1. The CDR3 is CASSYKGTGSGYTF. The DNA is TGTGCCAGTAGTTACAAAGGGACAGGGAGTGGCTACACCTTC.